The clone carrying this T cell receptor beta chain was recorded once. Its antigen remains unidentified. At one of its ends the junction is not consistent with the germline gene, which may arise from a read error. CDR3 size: 14 residues. The V gene's germline CDR1 is SGHTA and CDR2 FQGNSA. These data belong to a study of blood T cells in healthy people across ages. At the level of the study: In model experiments, template switching was able to capture about one barcoded beta molecule for every two T cells that were present. Whole-study findings and limits: Total diversity from one million sequenced T cells was likely underestimated.

Together with a sample-barcoded 5' primer, a J-beta primer mix was included in a second PCR lasting about 6 to 11 cycles. Carrying 12 random nucleotides, a template-switch adaptor labeled each individual cDNA molecule. TCRdb recomputed calls from the 5' RACE reads with MiXCR, one row per CDR3 protein. The top ten clones hold more than 15% of a sample with 600,000 or so distinct CDR3 sequences, about 30% of them seen once. The genes are TRBV7-2 and TRBJ1-4, with 7 positions matching TRBD1. The sequenced sample was blood. The clonotype originates from a woman older than 75 in good health. The CDR3 here is CASSRLGTDEKLFF. The CDR3 nucleotides read TGCGCCAGCAGCCGACTAGGGACAGATGAAAAACTGTTTTTT.